These T cell receptor beta chains were read from a single sample in a study of CD8+CD57+ T cells in acquired aplastic anemia. TCRdb called the reads again in MiXCR, with one record for every CDR3 protein. This sample has hundreds of thousands of distinct CDR3 sequences, with 55% to 70% found just once. What was sequenced was sorted CD4+, CD8+, or CD8+CD57+ T cells (not recorded which) from PBMCs. The receptors derive from a human donor in good health, serving as a control. The CDR3 runs from the conserved cysteine through the conserved F or W. A D gene is named only where the DNA matches it firmly. Not all rows give a size; the values are once, few, many and, for expanded clones, a class.

J | size | D | V | CDR3 | DNA
TRBJ2-1 | NA | NA | TRBV7-2 | CASSPDTRGNEQFF | TGTGCCAGCAGCCCAGATACGAGGGGCAATGAGCAGTTCTTC
TRBJ1-5 | NA | NA | TRBV7-2 | CASSLRLPGVDNLPQHF | TGTGCCAGCAGCTTAAGACTACCTGGGGTTGACAATCTGCCCCAGCATTTT
TRBJ1-3 | NA | TRBD1 | TRBV3-1 | CASSHSGTGPGNTIYF | TGTGCCAGCAGCCACTCCGGGACAGGGCCTGGAAACACCATATATTTT
TRBJ1-2 | many | NA | TRBV7-2 | CASSLSTHGYTF | TGTGCCAGCAGCTTATCTACCCATGGCTACACCTTC
TRBJ2-1 | NA | NA | TRBV20-1 | CSVRHRRDSGKQFF | TGCAGTGTTAGACACAGGCGGGATAGCGGAAAGCAGTTCTTC
TRBJ2-2 | NA | TRBD2 | TRBV7-7 | CASSLRGGGEYWLELFF | TGTGCTAGCAGCCTAAGGGGTGGGGGGGAATACTGGCTAGAGCTGTTTTTT
TRBJ1-5 | many | TRBD1 | TRBV3-1 | CASSPRDRTGPQHF | TGTGCCAGCAGCCCGAGGGACAGGACCGGGCCCCAGCATTTT
TRBJ2-7 | NA | NA | TRBV9 | CASSVSGAGNEKHF | TGTGCCAGCAGCGTGTCCGGGGCAGGCAATGAAAAACACTTC
TRBJ1-2 | NA | NA | TRBV7-9 | CASHLPGETAVTF | TGTGCCAGCCACTTGCCGGGTGAGACGGCGGTGACCTTC
TRBJ1-1 | many | TRBD1 | TRBV20-1 | CSARDPGQGSWGPEAFF | TGCAGTGCTAGAGATCCGGGACAGGGGTCCTGGGGACCTGAAGCTTTCTTT
TRBJ1-3 | NA | NA | TRBV5-4 | CASSLAGVWNTIYF | TGTGCCAGCAGCTTGGCGGGGGTGTGGAACACCATATATTTT
TRBJ2-3 | NA | TRBD1 | TRBV7-8 | CASSNAGGNSGKTF | TGTGCCAGCAGCAACGCAGGGGGAAACTCTGGAAAGACCTTT
TRBJ2-3 | many | NA | TRBV2 | CASSGESAGDTQYF | TGTGCCAGCAGTGGGGAATCGGCAGGGGATACGCAGTATTTT
TRBJ2-2 | many | TRBD2 | TRBV12-3/TRBV12-4 | CASSMPGGSTGELFF | TGTGCCAGCAGTATGCCGGGAGGCAGTACCGGGGAGCTGTTTTTT
TRBJ2-7 | NA | TRBD1 | TRBV5-1 | CASSLAQGVFYEQHF | TGCGCCAGCAGCTTGGCGCAGGGGGTGTTCTACGAGCAGCACTTC
TRBJ2-3 | few | TRBD1 | TRBV7-2 | CASREGAFTQYF | TGTGCCAGCCGAGAGGGGGCCTTTACGCAGTATTTT
TRBJ1-6 | NA | NA | TRBV20-1 | CSATDGTEYNNSPLHF | TGCAGTGCTACAGACGGGACGGAGTACAACAATTCACCCCTCCACTTT